The next 16 T cell receptor beta chains were all read from a single sample in a study of shared clonotypes between healthy human individuals. The protocol was immunoSEQ multiplex PCR, while the TCRdb copy is restricted to in-frame clones and leaves out a portion. The sample contains approximately 1.1 million clones, roughly 74% of which appear only once. Specimen: memory CD4+ T cells from PBMCs. Regarding subset: CD45RA-negative fraction. Receptors were obtained from a man younger than 30 in good health. Some clones in this sample may be carry-over from other donors' samples.

This clone was recorded once. J is TRBJ2-3 and V is TRBV7-3; 10 bases map to TRBD2. The CDR3 consists of 16 residues. CDR1 is SGHTA, CDR2 FQGTGA, per germline. The ends lost 5 bases at V and 4 bases at J; junction bases unmatched: 9. CDR3 protein: CASSPSGRGVADTQYF. CDR3 in DNA: TGTGCCAGCAGCCCTAGCGGGAGAGGGGTGGCAGATACGCAGTATTTT.

Only a few counts were recorded for this clone. This specimen includes other DNA sequences encoding the same CDR3. The V call is TRBV2, the J call TRBJ1-5; TRBD1 matches at 8 bases. This CDR3 has 13 residues. Germline trimming cut 6 bases from V and 5 bases from J; bases unmatched to any gene: 3. From germline, CDR1 is SNHLY and CDR2 FYNNEI. The CDR3 spells CASSVDRDQPQHF. For the CDR3, the DNA is TGTGCCAGCAGCGTGGACAGGGATCAGCCCCAGCATTTT.

In regard to this clone: The sample contains more than one DNA sequence encoding this CDR3. The V gene is TRBV5-1, the J gene TRBJ2-2, with D perhaps TRBD1 (5 bases). V was cut by 4 bases and J by 6 bases, with 10 bases left in between. The CDR3 has 13 residues. From germline, CDR1 is SGHRS and CDR2 YFSETQ. The CDR3 is CASSLRDSGELFF. CDR3 DNA: TGCGCCAGCAGCCTCAGGGATTCCGGGGAGCTGTTTTTT.

The gene calls are TRBV7-2 and TRBJ1-2; 7 positions match TRBD1. The CDR3 length is 13 residues. The junction had 0 bases not matched to a gene; V was cut back by 2 bases and J by 3 bases. Germline CDR1 and CDR2: SGHTA and FQGNSA. CDR3 DNA: TGTGCCAGCAGCTTAACAGGGGACTATGGCTACACCTTC. Its translation: CASSLTGDYGYTF.

This chain uses TRBV25-1 with TRBJ2-3; TRBD1 or TRBD2 may be the D gene (6 bases each). V was pared by 5 bases and J by 5 bases, with 17 bases between. The length of the CDR3 is 15 residues. CDR1 is MGHDK and CDR2 is SYGVNS in the germline V gene. CDR3 in amino acids: CASSLRRGRGDTQYF. The CDR3 DNA follows: TGTGCCAGCAGTTTACGTCGGGGGCGCGGAGATACGCAGTATTTT.

The chain employs TRBV19 and TRBJ2-3; 9 bases align to TRBD1. Germline-derived CDR1 and CDR2 are LNHDA and SQIVND (reference sequence). The CDR3 covers 15 residues. V shed 6 bases and J 8 bases; nucleotides not matched to a gene: 12. The CDR3 sequence is CASSPPGQGSSTQYF. For the CDR3, the DNA is TGTGCCAGTAGCCCACCGGGACAGGGCAGTTCTACGCAGTATTTT.

This chain links TRBV28 with TRBJ1-4; D is unresolved. The CDR3 sequence is 14 residues long. CDR1 MDHEN and CDR2 SYDVKM come from the germline V gene. V shed 2 bases and J shed 8 bases, with 12 bases lying between them. For the CDR3, the DNA is TGTGCCAGCAGTTTAGGAGGGTTGTACGAAAAACTGTTTTTT. The encoded protein is CASSLGGLYEKLFF.

V is TRBV30 and J is TRBJ2-7; TRBD1 matches 7 bases. This CDR3 is 14 amino acids long. Looked up from germline, CDR1 is GTSNPN and CDR2 is SVGIG (reference sequence). With 0 bases clipped from V and 3 bases from J, the junction kept 5 bases outside the gene matches. The CDR3 loop reads CAWSVGGQLYEQYF. CDR3 DNA: TGTGCCTGGAGTGTTGGGGGACAGCTCTACGAGCAGTACTTC.

A single count supports this clone. The rearrangement joins TRBV7-9 to TRBJ1-2; no clear D. In germline, CDR1 is SEHNR, CDR2 FQNEAQ (reference sequence). This CDR3 has 15 amino acids. V lost 1 base and J lost 8, with 17 bases in between. Written as DNA, the CDR3 is TGTGCCAGCAGCTTAGAAATCGCTAGCGCTAGGGGCTACACCTTC. Encoded protein: CASSLEIASARGYTF.

The chain joins TRBV5-6 to TRBJ2-7; possible D gene TRBD2, 6 bases. Trimming left V 2 bases short and J 7 bases short, with 10 bases between. Per the germline V gene, CDR1 is SGHDT and CDR2 is YYEEEE. The CDR3 covers 12 residues. The CDR3 nucleotides are TGTGCCAGCAGCTTTATTAGCGGAGAGCAGTACTTC. Its protein product is CASSFISGEQYF.

The rearrangement joins TRBV9 to TRBJ2-2; 10 bases line up with TRBD2. The CDR3 sequence is 17 residues long. With 4 bases clipped from V and 0 bases from J, the junction kept 6 bases outside the gene matches. CDR1 is SGDLS and CDR2 is YYNGEE in the germline V gene. The CDR3 DNA reads TGTGCCAGCAGCCCACGGACTAGCGGACCGAACACCGGGGAGCTGTTTTTT. Its translation: CASSPRTSGPNTGELFF. Drawing the rest from reference TRBV9 and TRBJ2-2, the complete variable domain is DSGVTQTPKHLITATGQRVTLRCSPRSGDLSVYWYQQSLDQGLQFLIQYYNGEERAKGNILERFSAQQFPDLHSELNLSSLELGDSALYFCASSPRTSGPNTGELFFGEGSRLTVL.

A few counts support this clone. The genes are TRBV20-1 and TRBJ1-1, with D hard to call. Trimming removed 1 base at V and 6 bases at J, with 6 bases between. In germline, CDR1 is DFQATT, CDR2 SNEGSKA (reference sequence). This CDR3 is 11 amino acids long. CDR3 coding DNA: TGCAGTGCTAGAGTAATGGCTGAAGCTTTCTTT. Amino acid sequence: CSARVMAEAFF.

The chain employs TRBV5-6 and TRBJ1-4, with 7 nucleotides matching TRBD1. Trimming took 4 bases from V and 8 from J; bases not matched to a gene: 11. This CDR3 contains 15 residues. CDR1 is SGHDT and CDR2 is YYEEEE in the germline V gene. CDR3 DNA: TGTGCCAGCAGCACGAGAAAGGGGGCTTTCGAAAAACTGTTTTTT. Its protein product is CASSTRKGAFEKLFF.

Worth noting for this clone: A much bigger clone sits one base away, suggesting this may be a read error. The CDR3 sequence is CASSPDNEQYF. In DNA, the CDR3 is TGTGCCAGCTCACCAGATAACGAGCAGTACTTC. The chain carries TRBV18 and TRBJ2-7; D gene uncertain. V gave up 2 bases and J gave up 5 bases, with 4 bases separating them. This CDR3 is built from 11 residues. CDR1 and CDR2 from the germline V gene are KGHSH and LQKENI.

V gene TRBV11-1 combines with J gene TRBJ2-5; possibly TRBD1 for D (6 bases). The V and J ends lost 3 bases and 5 bases respectively, with 16 bases between them. This CDR3 is built from 15 residues. Germline V gene lookup returns CDR1 SGHAT and CDR2 FQDESV (reference sequence). The CDR3 region is CASSLGTGILETQYF. CDR3 nucleotide sequence: TGTGCCAGCAGCTTGGGAACAGGGATTTTGGAGACCCAGTACTTC.

The chain joins TRBV9 to TRBJ2-3; D might be TRBD1 or TRBD2, each matching 5 bases. The germline V and J ends were trimmed by 4 bases and 2 bases, with 14 bases remaining between them. Germline values: CDR1 SGDLS, CDR2 YYNGEE. The CDR3 runs to 15 residues. The CDR3 DNA follows: TGTGCCAGCAGCTTCCGGGACGGATACACAGATACGCAGTATTTT. Its translation: CASSFRDGYTDTQYF.